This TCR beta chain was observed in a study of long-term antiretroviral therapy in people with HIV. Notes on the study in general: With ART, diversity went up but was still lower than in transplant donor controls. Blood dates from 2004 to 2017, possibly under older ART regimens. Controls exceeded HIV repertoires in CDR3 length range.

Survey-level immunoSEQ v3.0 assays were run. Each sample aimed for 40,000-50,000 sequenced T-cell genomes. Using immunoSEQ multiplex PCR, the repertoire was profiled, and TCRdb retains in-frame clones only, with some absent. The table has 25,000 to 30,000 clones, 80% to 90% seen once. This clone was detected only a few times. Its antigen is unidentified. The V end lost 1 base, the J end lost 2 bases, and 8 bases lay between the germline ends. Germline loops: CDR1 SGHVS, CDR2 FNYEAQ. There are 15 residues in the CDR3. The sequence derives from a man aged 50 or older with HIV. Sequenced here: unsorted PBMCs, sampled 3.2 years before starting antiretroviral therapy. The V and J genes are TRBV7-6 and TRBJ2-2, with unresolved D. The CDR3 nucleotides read TGTGCCAGCAGCTTAGGGCAGGCAAACACCGGGGAGCTGTTTTTT. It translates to CASSLGQANTGELFF.